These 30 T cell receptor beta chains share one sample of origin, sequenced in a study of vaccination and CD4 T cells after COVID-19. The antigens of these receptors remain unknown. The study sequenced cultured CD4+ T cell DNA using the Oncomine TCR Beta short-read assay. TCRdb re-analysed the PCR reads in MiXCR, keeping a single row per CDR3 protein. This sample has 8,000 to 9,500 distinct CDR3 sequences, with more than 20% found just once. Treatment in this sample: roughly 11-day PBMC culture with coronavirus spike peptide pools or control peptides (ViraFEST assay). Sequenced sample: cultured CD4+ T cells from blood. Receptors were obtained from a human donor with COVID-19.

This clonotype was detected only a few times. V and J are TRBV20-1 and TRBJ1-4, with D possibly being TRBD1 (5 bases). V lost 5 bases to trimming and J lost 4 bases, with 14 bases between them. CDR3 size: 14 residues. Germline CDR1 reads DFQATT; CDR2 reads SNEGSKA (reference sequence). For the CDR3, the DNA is TGCAGTGCTTCACCGGGACCGATTAATGAAAAACTGTTTTTT. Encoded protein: CSASPGPINEKLFF.

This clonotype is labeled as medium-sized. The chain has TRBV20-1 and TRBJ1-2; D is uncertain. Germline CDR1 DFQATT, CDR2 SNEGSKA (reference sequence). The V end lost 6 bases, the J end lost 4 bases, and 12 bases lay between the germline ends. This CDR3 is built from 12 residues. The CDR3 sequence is CSAKPESYGYTF. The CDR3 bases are TGCAGTGCAAAACCGGAGTCCTATGGCTACACCTTC.

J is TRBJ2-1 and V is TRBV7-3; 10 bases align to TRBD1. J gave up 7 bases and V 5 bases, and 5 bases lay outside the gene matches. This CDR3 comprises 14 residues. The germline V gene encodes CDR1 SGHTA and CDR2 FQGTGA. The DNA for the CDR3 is TGTGCCAGCAGCCCAGACAGGGGGCAAAATGAGCAGTTCTTC. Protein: CASSPDRGQNEQFF.

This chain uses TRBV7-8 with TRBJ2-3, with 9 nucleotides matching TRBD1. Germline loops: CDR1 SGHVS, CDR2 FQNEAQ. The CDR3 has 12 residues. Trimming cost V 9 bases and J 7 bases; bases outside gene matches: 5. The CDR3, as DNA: TGTGCCAGTTCGGGACAGGGAAATACGCAGTATTTT. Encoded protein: CASSGQGNTQYF.

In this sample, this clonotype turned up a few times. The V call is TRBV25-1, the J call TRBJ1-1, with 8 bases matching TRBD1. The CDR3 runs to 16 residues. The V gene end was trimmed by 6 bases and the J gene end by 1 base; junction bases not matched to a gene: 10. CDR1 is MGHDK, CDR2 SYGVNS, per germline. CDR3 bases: TGTGCCAGCAGGCTGACAGGGGCAGGTGGGAACACTGAAGCTTTCTTT. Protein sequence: CASRLTGAGGNTEAFF.

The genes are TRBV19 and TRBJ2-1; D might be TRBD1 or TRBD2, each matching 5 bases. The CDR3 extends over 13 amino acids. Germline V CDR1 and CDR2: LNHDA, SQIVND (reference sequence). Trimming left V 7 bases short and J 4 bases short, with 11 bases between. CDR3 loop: CASMGRAYNEQFF. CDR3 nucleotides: TGTGCCAGTATGGGACGGGCTTACAATGAGCAGTTCTTC.

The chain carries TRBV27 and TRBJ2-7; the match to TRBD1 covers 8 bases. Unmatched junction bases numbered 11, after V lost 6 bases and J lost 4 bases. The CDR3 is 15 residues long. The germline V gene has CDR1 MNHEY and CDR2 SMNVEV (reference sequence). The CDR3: CASSLLGQGVYEQYF. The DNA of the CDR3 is TGTGCCAGCAGCCTCCTTGGACAGGGAGTATACGAGCAGTACTTC.

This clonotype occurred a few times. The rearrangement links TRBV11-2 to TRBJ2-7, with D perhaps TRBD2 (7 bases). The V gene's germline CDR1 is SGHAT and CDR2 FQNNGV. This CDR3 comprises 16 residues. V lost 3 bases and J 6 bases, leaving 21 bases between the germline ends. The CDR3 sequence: CASSFSPRGGPSEQYF. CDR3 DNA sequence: TGTGCCAGCAGCTTTAGTCCAAGGGGGGGGCCGTCCGAGCAGTACTTC.

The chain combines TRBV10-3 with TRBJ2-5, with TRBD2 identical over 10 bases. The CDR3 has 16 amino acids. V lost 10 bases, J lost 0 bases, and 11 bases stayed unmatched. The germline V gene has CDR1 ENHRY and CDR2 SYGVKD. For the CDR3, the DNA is TGTGCCACAGGGGATGAACTAGCGGGGTACCAAGAGACCCAGTACTTC. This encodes CATGDELAGYQETQYF.

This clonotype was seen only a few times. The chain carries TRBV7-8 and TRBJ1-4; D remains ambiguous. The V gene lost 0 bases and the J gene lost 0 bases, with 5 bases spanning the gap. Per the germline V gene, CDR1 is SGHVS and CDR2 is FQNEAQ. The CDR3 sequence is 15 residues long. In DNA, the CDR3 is TGTGCCAGCAGCTTAGCCGGGGCAACTAATGAAAAACTGTTTTTT. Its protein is CASSLAGATNEKLFF.

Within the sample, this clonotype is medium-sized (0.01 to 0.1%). CDR3 in amino acids: CASSIRGSQPQHF. As DNA, the CDR3 is TGTGCCAGTAGTATCCGGGGGTCTCAGCCCCAGCATTTT. The chain is built from TRBV19 and TRBJ1-5, with D perhaps matching TRBD1 (5 bases). Looked up from germline, CDR1 is LNHDA and CDR2 is SQIVND (reference sequence). Trimming left V 3 bases short and J 6 bases short, with 9 bases between. The CDR3 has 13 amino acids.

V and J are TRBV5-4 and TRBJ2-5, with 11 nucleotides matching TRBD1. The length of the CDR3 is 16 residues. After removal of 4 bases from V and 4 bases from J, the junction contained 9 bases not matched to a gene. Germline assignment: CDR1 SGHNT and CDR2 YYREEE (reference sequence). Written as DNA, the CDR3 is TGTGCCAGCAGCCCTGGGGGACAGGGGGTCCTAGAGACCCAGTACTTC. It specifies CASSPGGQGVLETQYF.

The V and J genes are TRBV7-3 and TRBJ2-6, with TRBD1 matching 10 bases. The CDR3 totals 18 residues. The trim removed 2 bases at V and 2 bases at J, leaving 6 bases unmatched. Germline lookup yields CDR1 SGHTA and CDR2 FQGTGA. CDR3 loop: CASSLFGTGAPGANVLTF. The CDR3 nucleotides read TGTGCCAGCAGCTTATTCGGGACAGGGGCCCCTGGGGCCAACGTCCTGACTTTC. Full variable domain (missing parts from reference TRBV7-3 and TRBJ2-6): GAGVSQTPSNKVTEKGKYVELRCDPISGHTALYWYRQSLGQGPEFLIYFQGTGAADDSGLPNDRFFAVRPEGSVSTLKIQRTERGDSAVYLCASSLFGTGAPGANVLTFGAGSRLTVL.

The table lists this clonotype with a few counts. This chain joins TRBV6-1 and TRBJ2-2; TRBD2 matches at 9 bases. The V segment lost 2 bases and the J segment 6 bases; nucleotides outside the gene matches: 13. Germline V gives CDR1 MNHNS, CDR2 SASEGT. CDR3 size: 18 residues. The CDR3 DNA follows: TGTGCCAGCAGTGAATGGGTGTTTGGCGGGGGGGCCGCCGGGGAGCTGTTTTTT. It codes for CASSEWVFGGGAAGELFF.

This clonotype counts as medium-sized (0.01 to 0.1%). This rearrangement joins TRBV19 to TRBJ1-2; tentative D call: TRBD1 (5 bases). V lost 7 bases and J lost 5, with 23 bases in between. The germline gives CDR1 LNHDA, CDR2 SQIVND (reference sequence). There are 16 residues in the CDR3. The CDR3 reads CASNTPGARPAYGYTF. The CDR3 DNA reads TGTGCCAGTAATACCCCCGGGGCTAGACCGGCTTATGGCTACACCTTC.

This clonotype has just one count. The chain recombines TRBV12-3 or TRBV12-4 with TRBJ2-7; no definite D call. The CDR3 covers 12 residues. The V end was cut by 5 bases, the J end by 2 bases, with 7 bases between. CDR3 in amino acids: CASSPMTYEQYF. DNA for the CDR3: TGTGCCAGCAGTCCTATGACCTACGAGCAGTACTTC.

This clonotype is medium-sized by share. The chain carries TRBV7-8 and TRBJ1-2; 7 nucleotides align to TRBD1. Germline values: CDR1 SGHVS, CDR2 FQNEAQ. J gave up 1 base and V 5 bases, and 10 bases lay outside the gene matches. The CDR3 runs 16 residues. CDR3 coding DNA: TGTGCCAGCAGCCTACAGGGGCAGCCGGGTAACTATGGCTACACCTTC. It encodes CASSLQGQPGNYGYTF. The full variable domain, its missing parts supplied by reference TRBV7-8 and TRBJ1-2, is GAGVSQSPRYKVAKRGQDVALRCDPISGHVSLFWYQQALGQGPEFLTYFQNEAQLDKSGLPSDRFFAERPEGSVSTLKIQRTQQEDSAVYLCASSLQGQPGNYGYTFGSGTRLTVV.

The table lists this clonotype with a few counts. The CDR3 spells CASSERGGGPSTDTQYF. The CDR3 DNA reads as TGCGCCAGCAGCGAGAGGGGCGGGGGGCCAAGCACAGATACGCAGTATTTT. The chain combines TRBV5-1 with TRBJ2-3; 8 bases are shared with TRBD2. V lost 4 bases, J lost 0 bases, and 10 bases stayed unmatched. This CDR3 spans 17 amino acids. Germline V gives CDR1 SGHRS, CDR2 YFSETQ.

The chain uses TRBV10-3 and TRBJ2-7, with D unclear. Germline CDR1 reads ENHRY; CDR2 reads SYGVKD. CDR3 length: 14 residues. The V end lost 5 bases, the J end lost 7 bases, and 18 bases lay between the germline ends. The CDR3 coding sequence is TGTGCCATCAGTTCGGAAGGGCAACTCAAAGAGCAGTACTTC. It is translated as CAISSEGQLKEQYF.

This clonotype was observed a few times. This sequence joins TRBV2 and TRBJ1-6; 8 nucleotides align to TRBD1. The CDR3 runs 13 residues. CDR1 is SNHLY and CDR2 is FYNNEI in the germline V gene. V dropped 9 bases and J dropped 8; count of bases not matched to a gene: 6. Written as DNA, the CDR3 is TGTGCCAGGGGCGGACAGGGTGATTCACCCCTCCACTTT. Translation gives CARGGQGDSPLHF.

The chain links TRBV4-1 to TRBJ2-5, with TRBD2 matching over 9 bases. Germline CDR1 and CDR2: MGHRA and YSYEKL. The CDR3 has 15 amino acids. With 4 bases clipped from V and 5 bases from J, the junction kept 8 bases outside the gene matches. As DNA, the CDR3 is TGCGCCAGCAGCCCCTCGCGGGGGGGATGGGAGACCCAGTACTTC. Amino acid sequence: CASSPSRGGWETQYF.

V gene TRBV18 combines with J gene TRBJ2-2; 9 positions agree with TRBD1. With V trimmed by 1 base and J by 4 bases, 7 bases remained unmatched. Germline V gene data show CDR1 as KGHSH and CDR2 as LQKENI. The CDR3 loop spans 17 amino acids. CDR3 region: CASSPQGQGSSTGELFF. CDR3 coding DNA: TGTGCCAGCTCACCACAGGGACAGGGCTCAAGCACCGGGGAGCTGTTTTTT.

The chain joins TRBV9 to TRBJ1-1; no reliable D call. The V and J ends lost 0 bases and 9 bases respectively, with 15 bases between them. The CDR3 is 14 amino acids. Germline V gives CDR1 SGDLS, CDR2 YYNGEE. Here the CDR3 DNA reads TGTGCCAGCAGCGTAGACGGGTTGCAGACCAAAGCTTTCTTT. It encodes CASSVDGLQTKAFF.

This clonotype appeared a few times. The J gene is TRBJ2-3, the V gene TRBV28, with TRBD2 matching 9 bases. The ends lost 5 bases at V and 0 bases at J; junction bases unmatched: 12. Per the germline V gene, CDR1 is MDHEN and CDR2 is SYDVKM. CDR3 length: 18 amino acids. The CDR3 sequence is CASSRPKAGGPSTDTQYF. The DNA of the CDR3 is TGTGCCAGCAGTCGCCCGAAGGCGGGGGGGCCGAGCACAGATACGCAGTATTTT.

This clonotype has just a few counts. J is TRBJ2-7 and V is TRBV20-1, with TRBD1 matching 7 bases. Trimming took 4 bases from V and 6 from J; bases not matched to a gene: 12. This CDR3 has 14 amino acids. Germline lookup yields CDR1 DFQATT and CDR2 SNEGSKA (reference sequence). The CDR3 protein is CSANLRTGRLEQYF. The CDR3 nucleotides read TGCAGTGCTAATCTGCGGACAGGACGACTCGAGCAGTACTTC.

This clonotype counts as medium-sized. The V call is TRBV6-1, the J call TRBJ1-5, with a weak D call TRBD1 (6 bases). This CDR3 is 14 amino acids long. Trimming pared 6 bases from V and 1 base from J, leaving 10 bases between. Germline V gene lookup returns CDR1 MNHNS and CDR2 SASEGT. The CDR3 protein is CASRGGGSNQPQHF. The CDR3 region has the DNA TGTGCCAGCAGGGGAGGGGGAAGCAATCAGCCCCAGCATTTT.

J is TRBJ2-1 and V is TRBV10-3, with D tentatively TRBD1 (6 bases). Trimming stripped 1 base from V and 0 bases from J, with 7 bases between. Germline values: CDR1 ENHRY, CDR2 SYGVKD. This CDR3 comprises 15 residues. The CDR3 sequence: CAISELGGSYNEQFF. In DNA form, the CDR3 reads TGTGCCATCAGTGAGTTAGGGGGCTCCTACAATGAGCAGTTCTTC.

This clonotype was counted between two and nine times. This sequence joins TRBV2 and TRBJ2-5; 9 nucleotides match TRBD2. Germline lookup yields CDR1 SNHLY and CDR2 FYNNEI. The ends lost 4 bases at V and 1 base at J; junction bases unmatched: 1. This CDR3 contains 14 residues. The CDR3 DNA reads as TGTGCCAGCAGTGCTAGCGGGGTCCAAGAGACCCAGTACTTC. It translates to CASSASGVQETQYF. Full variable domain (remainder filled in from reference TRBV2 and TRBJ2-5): EPEVTQTPSHQVTQMGQEVILRCVPISNHLYFYWYRQILGQKVEFLVSFYNNEISEKSEIFDDQFSVERPDGSNFTLKIRSTKLEDSAMYFCASSASGVQETQYFGPGTRLLVL.

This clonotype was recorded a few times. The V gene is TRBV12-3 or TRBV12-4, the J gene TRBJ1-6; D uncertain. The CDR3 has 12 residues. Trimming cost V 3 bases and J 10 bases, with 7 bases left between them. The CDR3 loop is CASSFPGSPLHF. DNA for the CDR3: TGTGCCAGCAGTTTCCCAGGCTCACCCCTCCACTTT.

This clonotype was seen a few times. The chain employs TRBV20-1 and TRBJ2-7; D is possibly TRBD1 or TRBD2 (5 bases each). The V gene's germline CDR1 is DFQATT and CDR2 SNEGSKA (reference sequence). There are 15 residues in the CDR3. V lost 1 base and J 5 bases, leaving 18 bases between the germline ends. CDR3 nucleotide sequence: TGCAGTGCTAGAGGTTTGGCCGGGGCTCTGGACGAGCAGTACTTC. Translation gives CSARGLAGALDEQYF.